The 17 T cell receptor beta chains presented below share a single source sample, sequenced in a study of T-cell memory formation after mild COVID-19. TCRdb recomputed calls from the 5' RACE reads with MiXCR, one row per CDR3 protein. The sample lists 200,000 to 300,000 distinct CDR3 sequences; around 15% were seen once. The specimen was PBMCs or a T cell subset sorted from them (not recorded which). The origin of the receptors is a man in his late teens or twenties who had mild COVID-19 (a few samples of this study predate the infection). Cell type and time point are not known.

This clonotype appeared many times. This chain joins TRBV5-1 and TRBJ1-5; D gene ambiguous. The V end was cut by 0 bases, the J end by 2 bases, with 6 bases between. CDR3 length equals 14 residues. The germline V gene encodes CDR1 SGHRS and CDR2 YFSETQ. CDR3 nucleotides: TGCGCCAGCAGCTTGGCTGCAGGCAATCAGCCCCAGCATTTT. Protein: CASSLAAGNQPQHF.

The J gene is TRBJ1-1, the V gene TRBV6-5; D remains ambiguous. CDR1 is MNHEY and CDR2 is SVGAGI in the germline V gene. This CDR3 has 16 residues. Trimming pared 3 bases from V and 4 bases from J, leaving 18 bases between. Here the CDR3 DNA reads TGTGCCAGCAGTTATAAACCTGGTCCGGGTGGCACTGAAGCTTTCTTT. Its protein is CASSYKPGPGGTEAFF.

This sequence joins TRBV4-3 and TRBJ2-2; D is possibly TRBD2 (5 bases). Germline CDR1 and CDR2: LGHNA and YSLEER. The CDR3 totals 13 residues. V was pared by 4 bases and J by 4 bases, with 7 bases between. CDR3 coding DNA: TGCGCCAGCAGCCCCCGGGGCACCGGGGAGCTGTTTTTT. This translates into CASSPRGTGELFF.

This clonotype was recorded at least ten times. This sequence joins TRBV7-6 and TRBJ2-5; D is uncertain. Per germline, CDR1 SGHVS and CDR2 FNYEAQ. The germline V and J ends were trimmed by 5 bases and 0 bases, with 10 bases remaining between them. CDR3 length: 14 residues. The CDR3 protein is CASSPDPNQETQYF. For the CDR3, the DNA is TGTGCCAGCAGCCCCGACCCAAACCAAGAGACCCAGTACTTC.

V usage is TRBV7-2 and J usage is TRBJ1-5, with a weak D call TRBD1 (6 bases). From germline, CDR1 is SGHTA and CDR2 FQGNSA. V dropped 5 bases and J dropped 5 bases, with 16 bases sitting between them. The CDR3 has 15 residues. In nucleotides, the CDR3 is TGTGCCAGCAGCCACGGGACACTTAGTGATCAGCCCCAGCATTTT. Translated: CASSHGTLSDQPQHF.

This chain connects TRBV28 to TRBJ2-7; D call uncertain. V was shortened by 1 base and J by 2 bases, with 9 bases between the two germline ends. Germline V gives CDR1 MDHEN, CDR2 SYDVKM. This CDR3 has 14 residues. The CDR3 bases are TGTGCCAGCAGTTTATTTGCACAGCCCTACGAGCAGTACGTC. Its protein product is CASSLFAQPYEQYV.

This chain joins TRBV20-1 and TRBJ1-4; the match to TRBD1 covers 9 bases. With 5 bases clipped from V and 8 bases from J, the junction kept 18 bases outside the gene matches. The CDR3 consists of 17 residues. CDR1 and CDR2 from the germline V gene are DFQATT and SNEGSKA (reference sequence). The CDR3 DNA sequence: TGCAGTGCTGGGGATCCGGGACAGGGAGGAATAAGGGAAAAACTGTTTTTT. This codes for CSAGDPGQGGIREKLFF.

The J gene is TRBJ2-1, the V gene TRBV29-1; 10 nucleotides line up with TRBD2. Looked up from germline, CDR1 is SQVTM and CDR2 is ANQGSEA. The trim removed 6 bases at V and 15 bases at J, leaving 8 bases unmatched. The CDR3 totals 11 residues. CDR3 nucleotides: TGCAGCGTGCAGCGGGAGGGGAATATGTTCTTC. It translates to CSVQREGNMFF.

This clonotype was seen a few times. The chain couples TRBV5-6 to TRBJ2-3; 8 positions match TRBD1. The CDR3 covers 14 residues. Germline assignment: CDR1 SGHDT and CDR2 YYEEEE. The ends lost 4 bases at V and 5 bases at J; junction bases unmatched: 6. The CDR3 loop reads CASSARTGGDTQYF. CDR3 coding DNA: TGTGCCAGCAGCGCACGAACAGGGGGAGATACGCAGTATTTT.

This clonotype occurred many times. The chain has TRBV29-1 and TRBJ2-7, with TRBD1 as a possible D gene (5 bases). V shed 5 bases and J shed 5 bases, with 13 bases lying between them. The CDR3 is 12 amino acids. Per germline, CDR1 SQVTM and CDR2 ANQGSEA. Written as DNA, the CDR3 is TGCAGCGTTCTACAGGTAACACACGAGCAGTACTTC. As protein: CSVLQVTHEQYF.

This clonotype came up many times. This chain connects TRBV5-1 to TRBJ2-7; D not certain. V lost 3 bases to trimming and J lost 4 bases, with 11 bases between them. The length of the CDR3 is 13 residues. Germline-derived CDR1 and CDR2 are SGHRS and YFSETQ. The CDR3 here is CASSYPPSYEQYF. The CDR3 nucleotides are TGCGCCAGCAGCTACCCCCCTTCGTACGAGCAGTACTTC. Drawing the rest from reference TRBV5-1 and TRBJ2-7, the complete variable domain is KAGVTQTPRYLIKTRGQQVTLSCSPISGHRSVSWYQQTPGQGLQFLFEYFSETQRNKGNFPGRFSGRQFSNSRSEMNVSTLELGDSALYLCASSYPPSYEQYFGPGTRLTVT.

The rearrangement uses TRBV20-1 and TRBJ1-4; a possible D gene is TRBD1 (6 bases). The V end was cut by 3 bases, the J end by 8 bases, with 13 bases between. The length of the CDR3 is 13 residues. Looked up from germline, CDR1 is DFQATT and CDR2 is SNEGSKA (reference sequence). This chain's CDR3 is CSARGRGGEKLFF. The CDR3 DNA is TGCAGTGCTAGGGGTCGGGGGGGCGAAAAACTGTTTTTT.

The sample holds a few counts of this clonotype. The V gene is TRBV9, the J gene TRBJ1-2, with D unresolved. The CDR3 has 15 amino acids. Deletions cut 0 bases from V and 5 bases from J, with 14 bases between. CDR1 is SGDLS, CDR2 YYNGEE, per germline. CDR3 DNA sequence: TGTGCCAGCAGCGTAGACCCCTCCGGTCGATATGGCTACACCTTC. As protein: CASSVDPSGRYGYTF.

This rearrangement joins TRBV5-5 to TRBJ2-2, with D perhaps matching TRBD2 (5 bases). The CDR3 is made up of 12 amino acids. The V gene lost 4 bases and the J gene lost 7 bases, with 8 bases spanning the gap. Germline CDR1 reads SGHKS; CDR2 reads YYEKEE (reference sequence). CDR3 DNA sequence: TGTGCCAGCAGCAGAGGGTACGGGGAGCTGTTTTTT. Its translation: CASSRGYGELFF. Based on the CDR3 plus reference TRBV5-5 and TRBJ2-2, the full variable domain is DAGVTQSPTHLIKTRGQQVTLRCSPISGHKSVSWYQQVLGQGPQFIFQYYEKEERGRGNFPDRFSARQFPNYSSELNVNALLLGDSALYLCASSRGYGELFFGEGSRLTVL.

The rearrangement uses TRBV6-5 and TRBJ1-5; tentatively, D is TRBD1 (6 bases). Trimming cost V 0 bases and J 0 bases, with 15 bases left between them. The germline V gene encodes CDR1 MNHEY and CDR2 SVGAGI. The CDR3 covers 18 residues. The CDR3 region has the DNA TGTGCCAGCAGTTACTCTATCCCCGGGACAAATAGCAATCAGCCCCAGCATTTT. Translation gives CASSYSIPGTNSNQPQHF.

The chain employs TRBV7-9 and TRBJ1-1, with a possible D match to TRBD1 (5 bases). The V gene's germline CDR1 is SEHNR and CDR2 FQNEAQ (reference sequence). The CDR3 is 15 amino acids. V was shortened by 3 bases and J by 3 bases, with 14 bases between the two germline ends. CDR3 protein: CASSFAGGRDTEAFF. CDR3 in DNA: TGTGCCAGCAGCTTCGCGGGGGGACGGGACACTGAAGCTTTCTTT.

The chain is built from TRBV5-1 and TRBJ2-3, with TRBD1 as a possible D gene (6 bases). The CDR3 loop spans 15 amino acids. CDR1 SGHRS and CDR2 YFSETQ come from the germline V gene. The V end was cut by 0 bases, the J end by 0 bases, with 8 bases between. For the CDR3, the DNA is TGCGCCAGCAGCTTGGAGGGGGTGAGCACAGATACGCAGTATTTT. Translation: CASSLEGVSTDTQYF.